The rows below give T cell receptor beta chains drawn from one sample of a study of cytomegalovirus exposure and HLA in healthy donors. Profiling relied on immunoSEQ multiplex PCR, and the TCRdb table lists in-frame clones only, not all of them. The sample comprises 180,000 or so clones, about 79% of which are singletons, and around 1.6% rests with the top ten. The specimen sequenced was PBMCs. The receptor set was obtained from a man aged 18 to 30 in good health and CMV-seronegative. Each CDR3 is given with its conserved first and last residue. The D gene is left open where the match is weak. The size field is filled for only some rows; it gives once, few, many or a size class.

size	V	J	D	DNA	CDR3
NA	TRBV7-8	TRBJ1-1	NA	TGTGCCAGCAGCTTAGAGAGGTGGGGGGAGGAAGCTTTCTTT	CASSLERWGEEAFF
NA	TRBV6-5	TRBJ1-2	TRBD1	TGTGCCAGCAGACGGCCGGGACAGGGATATGGCTACACCTTC	CASRRPGQGYGYTF
NA	TRBV7-3	TRBJ1-6	NA	TGTGCCAGCAGCCCGGTGGGGGGGGATTCACCCCTCCACTTT	CASSPVGGDSPLHF
NA	TRBV9	TRBJ1-2	TRBD1	TGTGCCAGCAGGGACCCGGGACAGGGGGACTATGGCTACACCTTC	CASRDPGQGDYGYTF
NA	TRBV19	TRBJ1-1	TRBD1	TGTGCCAGTAGTATAGATGGTCCAGGGGGCACTGAAGCTTTCTTT	CASSIDGPGGTEAFF
NA	TRBV6-4	TRBJ2-2	TRBD2	TGTGCCAGCAGTGAATCCGGGACTAGCGGCAACACCGGGGAGCTGTTTTTT	CASSESGTSGNTGELFF
NA	TRBV28	TRBJ1-5	NA	TGTGCCAGCAGTTTCTCCATGGGGGGGGCGGGGAGCAATCAGCCCCAGCATTTT	CASSFSMGGAGSNQPQHF
NA	TRBV5-6	TRBJ2-7	TRBD1	TGTGCCAGCAGCTACGGGACAGCCTACGAGCAGTACTTC	CASSYGTAYEQYF
few	TRBV19	TRBJ1-5	NA	TGTGCCAGTGGCGGGGGGCAAAATCAGCCCCAGCATTTT	CASGGGQNQPQHF
NA	TRBV6-1	TRBJ1-6	TRBD1	TGTGCCGGACAGGTTACACTAAATTCACCCCTCCACTTT	CAGQVTLNSPLHF
few	TRBV7-9	TRBJ1-2	NA	TGTGCCAGCAGCCCGAGCCCGGGGGGGCCAGACTTC	CASSPSPGGPDF
NA	TRBV7-9	TRBJ2-3	TRBD2	TGTGCCAGCAGCTTAGTGGCGGGGGGCACAGATACGCAGTATTTT	CASSLVAGGTDTQYF
NA	TRBV7-2	TRBJ2-4	NA	TGTGCCAGCAGCTCCGAACTAGGGTTTGGGTACTTC	CASSSELGFGYF
NA	TRBV28	TRBJ1-1	TRBD1	TGTGCCAGCAGACCTACGACAGGGGGGAACACTGAAGCTTTCTTT	CASRPTTGGNTEAFF
NA	TRBV7-6	TRBJ1-6	NA	TGTGCCAGCAGCTTAGGGCCCCAGAATTCACCCCTCCACTTT	CASSLGPQNSPLHF
NA	TRBV18	TRBJ2-6	NA	TGTGCCAGCTCACCAAGACAGAGCTCTGGGGCCAACGTCCTGACTTTC	CASSPRQSSGANVLTF
NA	TRBV7-9	TRBJ1-3	NA	TGTGCCAGCAGCTTAAACACCCCAAACACCATATATTTT	CASSLNTPNTIYF
NA	TRBV4-2	TRBJ2-7	NA	TGTGCCAGCAGCCAAGATCCGACAGGTCCCGGCGAGCAGTACTTC	CASSQDPTGPGEQYF
NA	TRBV6-1	TRBJ1-6	NA	TGTGCCAGCAGTGAAGTTGAGACACTTCGGAATTCACCCCTCCACTTT	CASSEVETLRNSPLHF
once	TRBV5-4	TRBJ2-5	NA	TGTGCCAGCAGCTTGGCCAGACAAGAGACCCAGTACTTC	CASSLARQETQYF
NA	TRBV5-1	TRBJ2-5	TRBD2	TGCGCCAGCAGCTGGCCGGTAGCGGGAGGAAAGACCCAGTACTTC	CASSWPVAGGKTQYF
NA	TRBV28	TRBJ1-2	TRBD1	TGTGCCAGCAGTGGGACAGGGGGCGGAGGCTACACCTTC	CASSGTGGGGYTF
NA	TRBV30	TRBJ1-1	NA	TGTGCCTGGAGGGAGACGAGATGGAGAAGCACTGAAGCTTTCTTT	CAWRETRWRSTEAFF